This TCR beta chain was captured in a study of blood T cell repertoires in COVID-19. Generated by immunoSEQ multiplex PCR, the TCRdb table keeps only in-frame clones and is missing some. Seen here are fewer than 100,000 clones, 85% to 90% observed once, and the top ten hold under 20%. The V segment lost 4 bases and the J segment 1 base; nucleotides outside the gene matches: 7. The CDR3 has 17 amino acids. Germline V gene sequence: CDR1 MNHNS, CDR2 SASEGT. Input material: peripheral blood. The source of this sequence is a man older than 75 in a cohort sampled during active COVID-19. V gene TRBV6-1 combines with J gene TRBJ2-5; 12 bases agree with TRBD2. The CDR3 nucleotides read TGTGCCAGCAGTGTTACTAGCGGGGGGACCTTCCAAGAGACCCAGTACTTC. This sequence encodes CASSVTSGGTFQETQYF.